This T cell receptor (beta chain) was captured in a study of technical replicates of blood from a handful of donors. This CDR3 has 16 amino acids. The V gene end was trimmed by 4 bases and the J gene end by 6 bases; junction bases not matched to a gene: 11. Germline-derived CDR1 and CDR2 are SGHRS and YFSETQ. Some clones are missing from TCRdb's copy, which holds only in-frame ones; the method was immunoSEQ multiplex PCR. The sample lists under 85,000 clones, about 97% seen once, with roughly 0.25% in the top ten. The sequencing input was T cells isolated from PBMCs. This clonotype was obtained from a human donor in good health. The V gene is TRBV5-1, the J gene TRBJ2-1; 9 bases are a match to TRBD2. The CDR3 sequence: CASSPRSVAGANEQFF. The CDR3 DNA is TGCGCCAGCAGCCCAAGATCCGTAGCGGGAGCCAATGAGCAGTTCTTC.